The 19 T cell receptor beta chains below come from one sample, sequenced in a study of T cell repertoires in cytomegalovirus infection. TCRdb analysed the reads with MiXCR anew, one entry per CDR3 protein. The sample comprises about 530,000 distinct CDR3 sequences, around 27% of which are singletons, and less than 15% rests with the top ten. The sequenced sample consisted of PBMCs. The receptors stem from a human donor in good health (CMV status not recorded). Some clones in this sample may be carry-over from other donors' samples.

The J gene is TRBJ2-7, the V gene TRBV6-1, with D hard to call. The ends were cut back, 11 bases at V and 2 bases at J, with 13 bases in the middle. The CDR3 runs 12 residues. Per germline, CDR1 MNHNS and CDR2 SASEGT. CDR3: CAFGGNPYEQYF. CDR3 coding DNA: TGTGCCTTTGGTGGGAATCCCTACGAGCAGTACTTC.

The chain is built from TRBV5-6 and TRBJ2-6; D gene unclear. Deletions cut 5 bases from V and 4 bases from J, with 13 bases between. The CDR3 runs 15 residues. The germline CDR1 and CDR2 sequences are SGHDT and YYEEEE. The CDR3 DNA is TGTGCCAGCAGATCGTGGGGTTCCGGGGCCAACGTCCTGACTTTC. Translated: CASRSWGSGANVLTF.

The CDR3 region is CASGDGRENTGELFF. The CDR3, as DNA: TGTGCCAGCGGCGATGGGAGGGAGAACACCGGGGAGCTGTTTTTT. The rearrangement joins TRBV25-1 to TRBJ2-2; TRBD2 aligns across 7 bases. Trimming removed 8 bases from V and 1 base from J; junction bases left unmatched: 7. Germline CDR1 and CDR2: MGHDK and SYGVNS. CDR3 length: 15 residues.

CDR3 region: CASSLSAVLTDTQYF. CDR3 DNA sequence: TGTGCCAGCAGTTTATCAGCGGTCCTCACAGATACGCAGTATTTT. The V call is TRBV27, the J call TRBJ2-3; a weak D match, TRBD2 (5 bases). The CDR3 totals 15 residues. Deletions cut 0 bases from V and 2 bases from J, with 9 bases between. Germline loops: CDR1 MNHEY, CDR2 SMNVEV (reference sequence).

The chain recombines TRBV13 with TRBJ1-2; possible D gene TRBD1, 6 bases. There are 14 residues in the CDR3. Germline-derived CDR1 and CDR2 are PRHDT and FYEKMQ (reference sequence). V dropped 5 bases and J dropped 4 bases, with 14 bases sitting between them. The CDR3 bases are TGTGCCAGCAGCGGACCCAGGGGTCTCTATGGCTACACCTTC. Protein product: CASSGPRGLYGYTF.

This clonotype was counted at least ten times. In DNA form, the CDR3 reads TGTGCCAGCAGCTTAGTGGGGATGAGGGTAACTGAAGCTTTCTTT. It encodes CASSLVGMRVTEAFF. The V and J genes are TRBV11-3 and TRBJ1-1; D ambiguous. Germline V gene sequence: CDR1 SGHNT, CDR2 YENEEA. This CDR3 comprises 15 residues. Trimming took 1 base from V and 5 from J, leaving 14 bases between them.

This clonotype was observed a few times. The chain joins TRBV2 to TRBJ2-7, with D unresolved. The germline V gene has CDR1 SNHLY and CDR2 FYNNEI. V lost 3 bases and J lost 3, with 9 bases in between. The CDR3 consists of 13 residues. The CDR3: CASSDPGIYEQYV. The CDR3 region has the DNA TGTGCCAGCAGTGACCCTGGCATCTACGAGCAGTACGTC.

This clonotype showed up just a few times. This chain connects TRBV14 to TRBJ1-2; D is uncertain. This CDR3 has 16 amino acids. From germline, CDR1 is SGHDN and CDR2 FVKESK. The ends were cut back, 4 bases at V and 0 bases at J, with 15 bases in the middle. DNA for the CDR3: TGTGCCAGCAGCCTTTATACCGGAGCAGCTAACTATGGCTACACCTTC. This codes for CASSLYTGAANYGYTF. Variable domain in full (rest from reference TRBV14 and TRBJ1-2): EAGVTQFPSHSVIEKGQTVTLRCDPISGHDNLYWYRRVMGKEIKFLLHFVKESKQDESGMPNNRFLAERTGGTYSTLKVQPAELEDSGVYFCASSLYTGAANYGYTFGSGTRLTVV.

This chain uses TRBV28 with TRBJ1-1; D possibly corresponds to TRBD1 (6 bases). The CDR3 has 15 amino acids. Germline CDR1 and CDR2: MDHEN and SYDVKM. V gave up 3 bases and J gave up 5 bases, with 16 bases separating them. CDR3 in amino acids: CASSFGGATGTEAFF. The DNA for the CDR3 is TGTGCCAGCAGTTTTGGGGGCGCGACTGGGACTGAAGCTTTCTTT.

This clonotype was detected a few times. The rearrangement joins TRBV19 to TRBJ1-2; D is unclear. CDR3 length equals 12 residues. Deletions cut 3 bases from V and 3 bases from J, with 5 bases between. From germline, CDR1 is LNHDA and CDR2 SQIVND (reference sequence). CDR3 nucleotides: TGTGCCAGTAGTATCGCGGACTATGGCTACACCTTC. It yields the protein CASSIADYGYTF. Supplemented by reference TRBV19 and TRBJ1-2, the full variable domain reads DGGITQSPKYLFRKEGQNVTLSCEQNLNHDAMYWYRQDPGQGLRLIYYSQIVNDFQKGDIAEGYSVSREKKESFPLTVTSAQKNPTAFYLCASSIADYGYTFGSGTRLTVV.

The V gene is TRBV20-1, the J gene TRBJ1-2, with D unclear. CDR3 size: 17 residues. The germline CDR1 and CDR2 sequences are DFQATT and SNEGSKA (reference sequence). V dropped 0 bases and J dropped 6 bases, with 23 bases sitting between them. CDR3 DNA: TGCAGTGCTAGAGATCTAGCCCGAGGGCCTTCAACAGATGGCTACACCTTC. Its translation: CSARDLARGPSTDGYTF.

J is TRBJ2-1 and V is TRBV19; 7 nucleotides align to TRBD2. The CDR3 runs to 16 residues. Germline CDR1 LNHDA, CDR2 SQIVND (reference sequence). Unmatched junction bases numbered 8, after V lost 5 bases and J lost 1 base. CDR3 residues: CASSVSSGRSYNEQFF. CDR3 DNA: TGTGCCAGTAGTGTCTCTAGCGGCCGATCCTACAATGAGCAGTTCTTC.

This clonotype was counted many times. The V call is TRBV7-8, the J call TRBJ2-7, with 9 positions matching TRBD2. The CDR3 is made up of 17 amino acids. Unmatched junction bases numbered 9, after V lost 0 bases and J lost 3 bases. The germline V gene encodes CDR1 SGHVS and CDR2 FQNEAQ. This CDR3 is CASSLAMAGGGYYEQYF. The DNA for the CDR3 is TGTGCCAGCAGCTTAGCGATGGCGGGAGGGGGATACTACGAGCAGTACTTC.

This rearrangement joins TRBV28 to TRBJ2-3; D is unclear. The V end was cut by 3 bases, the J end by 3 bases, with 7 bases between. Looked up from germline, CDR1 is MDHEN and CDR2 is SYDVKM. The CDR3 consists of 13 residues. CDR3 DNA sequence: TGTGCCAGCAGTTTTCCCGTAACAGATACGCAGTATTTT. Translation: CASSFPVTDTQYF.

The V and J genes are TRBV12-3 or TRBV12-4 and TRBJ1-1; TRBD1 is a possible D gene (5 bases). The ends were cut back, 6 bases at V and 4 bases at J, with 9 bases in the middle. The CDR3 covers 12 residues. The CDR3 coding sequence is TGTGCCAGCAGGGCCAGGGTCACTGAAGCTTTCTTT. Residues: CASRARVTEAFF.

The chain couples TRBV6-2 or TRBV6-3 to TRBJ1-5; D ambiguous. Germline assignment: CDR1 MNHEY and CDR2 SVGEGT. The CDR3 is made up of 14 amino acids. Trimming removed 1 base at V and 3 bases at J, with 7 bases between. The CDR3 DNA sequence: TGTGCCAGCAGTTACTACGAACCCAATCAGCCCCAGCATTTT. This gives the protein CASSYYEPNQPQHF.

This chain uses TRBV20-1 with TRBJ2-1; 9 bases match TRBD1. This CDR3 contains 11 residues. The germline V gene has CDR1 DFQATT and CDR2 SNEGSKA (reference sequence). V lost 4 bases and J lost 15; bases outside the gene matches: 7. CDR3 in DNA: TGCAGTGCTACACGGGACAGGGTGCGGTTCTTC. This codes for CSATRDRVRFF.

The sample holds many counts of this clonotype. CDR3 in DNA: TGTGCCAGCAGCTTAGGAGCGGGAGGGCCACGGGAGACCCAGTACTTC. Protein: CASSLGAGGPRETQYF. The V gene is TRBV7-2, the J gene TRBJ2-5; 10 bases agree with TRBD2. CDR1 and CDR2 from the germline V gene are SGHTA and FQGNSA. The CDR3 spans 16 residues. Trimming removed 1 base from V and 5 bases from J; junction bases left unmatched: 7.

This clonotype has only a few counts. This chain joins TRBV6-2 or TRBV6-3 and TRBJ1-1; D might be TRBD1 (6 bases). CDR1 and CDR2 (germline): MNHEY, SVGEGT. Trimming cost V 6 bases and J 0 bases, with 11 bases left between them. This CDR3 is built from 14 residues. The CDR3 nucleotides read TGTGCCAGCAGCACCAGGGACATGAACACTGAAGCTTTCTTT. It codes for CASSTRDMNTEAFF.